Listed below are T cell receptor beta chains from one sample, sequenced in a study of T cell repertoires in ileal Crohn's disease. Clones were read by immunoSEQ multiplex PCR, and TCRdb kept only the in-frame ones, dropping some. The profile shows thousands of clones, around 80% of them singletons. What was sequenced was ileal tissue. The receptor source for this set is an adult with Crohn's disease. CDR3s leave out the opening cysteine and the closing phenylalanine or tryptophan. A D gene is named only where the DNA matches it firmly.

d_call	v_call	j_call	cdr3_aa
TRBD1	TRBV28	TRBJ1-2	ASSYGTVGYT
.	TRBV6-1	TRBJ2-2	ASSPRGPGELF
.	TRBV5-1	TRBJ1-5	ASSLGQGNSNQPQH
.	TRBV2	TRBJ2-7	ASTYSTGLGEY
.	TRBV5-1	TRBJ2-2	ASSRGAGQTTGELF
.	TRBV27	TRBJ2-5	ASRGAAGLQETQY
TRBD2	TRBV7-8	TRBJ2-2	ASSSSGGAMTGELF
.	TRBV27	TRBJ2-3	ASSLGQNTDTQY
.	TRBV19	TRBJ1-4	ATQRGQLNEKLF
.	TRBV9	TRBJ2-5	ASSVAKSHGETQY
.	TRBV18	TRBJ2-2	ASSPHPPVNTGELF
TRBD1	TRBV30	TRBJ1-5	AWSVQGAGQPQH
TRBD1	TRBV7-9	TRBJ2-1	ASSHQGARDNEQF
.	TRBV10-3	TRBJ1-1	AISGSPNTEAF
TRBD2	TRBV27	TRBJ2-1	ASSLNTLGGGSVNEQF
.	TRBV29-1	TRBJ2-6	SVQSGANVLT
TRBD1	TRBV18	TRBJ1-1	ASSPPGQGKTEAF
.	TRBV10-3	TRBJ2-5	AISEDRPTQETQY
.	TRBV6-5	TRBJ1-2	ASSIGQHLGYT
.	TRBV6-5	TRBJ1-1	ASSNPDTEAF
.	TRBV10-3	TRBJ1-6	AISAGALSPLH
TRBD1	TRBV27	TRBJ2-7	ASSDTTGSYEQY
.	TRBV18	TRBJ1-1	ASSQGQTNTEAF
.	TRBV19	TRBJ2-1	ASSIGRGGRNEQF
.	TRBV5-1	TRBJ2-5	ASSGTSGWGRETQY
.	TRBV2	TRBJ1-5	ASTMTAGVGQPQH
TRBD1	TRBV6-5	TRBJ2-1	ASSPTGLGEQF
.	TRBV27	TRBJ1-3	ASSFSGSHSGNTIY
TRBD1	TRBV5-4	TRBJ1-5	ASSRAGQGRDQPQH
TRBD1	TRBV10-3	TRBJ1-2	AISASRDRMSNYGYT
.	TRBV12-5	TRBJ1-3	ASGLYAATPRSGNTIY
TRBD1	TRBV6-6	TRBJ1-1	ASRPGTGGKVSEAF
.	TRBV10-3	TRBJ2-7	SGRGDGPYEQY
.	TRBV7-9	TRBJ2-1	ASSLRSAIYNEQF
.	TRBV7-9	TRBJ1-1	ASSSHLGQTEAF
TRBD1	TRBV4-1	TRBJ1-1	ASSQDDRVVSTGTEAF
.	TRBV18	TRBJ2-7	ASSLVGRNEQY
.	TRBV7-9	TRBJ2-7	ASSPGFSYEQY
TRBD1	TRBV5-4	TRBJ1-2	ASSSRTGSFGGYT
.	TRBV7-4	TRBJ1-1	ASRPLDRSVTEAF
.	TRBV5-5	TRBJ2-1	ASSHSGARGNEQF
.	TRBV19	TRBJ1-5	ASRDTTVSNQPQH
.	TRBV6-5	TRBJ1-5	ASSYSEGQPQH
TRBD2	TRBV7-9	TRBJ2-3	ASSLGERGSTDTQY
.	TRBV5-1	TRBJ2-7	ASSPGQGGHEQY
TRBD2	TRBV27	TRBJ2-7	ASSLGFTSGYEQY
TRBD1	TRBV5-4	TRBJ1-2	ASSLPTGGAYGYT
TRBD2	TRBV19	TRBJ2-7	ASSTPGAGGNEQY
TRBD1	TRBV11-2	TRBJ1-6	ASSLVRGQGSPLH
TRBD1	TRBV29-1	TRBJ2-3	SAKGQYTDTQY
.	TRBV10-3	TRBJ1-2	AIKDNSNYGYT
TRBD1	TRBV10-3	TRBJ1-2	ATEGQNYGYT
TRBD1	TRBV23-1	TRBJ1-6	ASSPRTGTANSPLH
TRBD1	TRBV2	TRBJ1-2	ASRQGAYGYT
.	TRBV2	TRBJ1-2	ASSERLPNPYGYT
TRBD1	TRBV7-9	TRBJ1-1	ASSLMAGGNTEAF
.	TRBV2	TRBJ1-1	ASSPPRGNTEAF
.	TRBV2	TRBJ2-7	ASSERRGPNEQY
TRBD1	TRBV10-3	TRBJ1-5	AISESFTGGASNQPQH